The text below deals with one T cell receptor (beta chain). The antigen it binds to is not known. No base quality information exists; no much larger clone differs at one position. Donors were healthy HIV-negative adults with no recently reported acute infections or vaccinations. Every donor was a Caucasian adult residing in Nashville, Tennessee, USA. CD4+ T cells were enriched through magnetic negative selection, after which naive cells were positively selected on CD45RA and the remaining negative fraction served as the memory subset. Blood was collected by leukapheresis, and PBMCs were isolated by Ficoll-Histopaque density gradient centrifugation and then cryopreserved in liquid nitrogen vapor phase. Analytical flow cytometry was used to check the purity and quantity of every magnetically sorted T cell population. Each sorted fraction had its genomic DNA isolated and then quantified by UV absorbance on a Nanodrop 2000c.

Using the deep immunoSEQ assay, multiplex PCR amplified TCR CDR3 regions from genomic DNA. Genomic DNA extracted from each cell subset was distributed evenly over all wells of several immunoSEQ 96-well plates, and each plate served as one replicate. For sorted subsets, around 200 ng genomic DNA, equal to tens of thousands of T cell genomes, was loaded into each replicate PCR. The purified libraries were quantified using a Qubit 3.0 fluorometer, sized with a Bioanalyzer 2100, and then quantified again using the KAPA Library Quantification kit. Every immunoSEQ 96-well plate was sequenced on a dedicated single-read 150-cycle Illumina NextSeq 550 flow cell. The original methods were these. The immunoSEQ output contained only junctional sequences without quality scores, so filtering could not match that applied to full-length reads. To assign V/J genes and CDR3, sequences were annotated using PyIR, a Python wrapper for IgBLAST v1.9, with IMGT germline references. Any read was removed if the V/J assignment was weak (E-value above 1e-6), the CDR3 was missing, or the read contained stop codons, out-of-frame junctions, or ambiguous translated residues. A V3J clonotype was defined by an identical inferred V gene, J gene, and CDR3 amino acid sequence. Percentage overlap between repertoires was calculated by dividing the number of shared unique clonotypes by the size of the smaller repertoire. RTK rarefaction, the Chao1 estimator, and Recon v2.1 estimates of unobserved clonotypes were used to assess repertoire richness. Generation probabilities were computed with OLGA for all TCRbeta clonotypes obtained by the gDNA method from several donors. Drawn from immuneACCESS, this table holds only the in-frame rearrangements with V and J called that TCRdb kept. Clones are partly lost; checked studies trace under half to an unresolved V gene and leave the rest unexplained. V, J and clone size derive from that table, while D and trimming were established from the DNA sequence. For this sample the table gives about 2.4 million clones, of which 90% to 95% were detected only once. The biggest ten clones account for around 0.14% of the sample.

The entry originates in a study of shared clonotypes between healthy human individuals (dated by TCRdb to 2019 to 2021). At the level of the whole study: A couple of women and a few men aged 18 to 49 years were included in the cohort. The study deeply sequenced blood TCR repertoires of about 5 healthy adults to estimate repertoire size and the extent of clonotype sharing between individuals. Each donor's leukapheresis produced roughly between about 0.8 and 10 billion PBMCs. Different laboratories and diverse techniques were used to prepare libraries and sequence TCR repertoires, to increase sequencing depth and limit assay-specific biases. Per donor, three plates each were used for CD4 naive and CD4 memory, two for CD8 naive, and one for CD8 memory.

V loses 2 bases, J loses 3 bases, and the germline ends lie 10 bases apart. The CDR3 covers 14 residues, taking in both the cysteine and the phenylalanine. CDR3 DNA only is kept here, 42 bases in frame from base 1. The germline V gene (reference sequence) specifies MNHNY as CDR1 and SVGAGI as CDR2. The full study reports these points: Compared with non-shared clonotypes, the clonotypes found in all four sorted-subset donors had higher generation probabilities. Pairwise subsampling led to the expectation that sequencing depth would affect the degree of clonotype sharing among donors. Naive subsets generally had larger estimated clonotype richness than memory subsets did. When several donors were compared, the shared fraction of clonotypes was about 5.4% for naive CD4, roughly 3.4% for naive CD8, 2% to 2.5% for memory CD4, and roughly 0.4% for memory CD8. Sampling was restricted to blood, and TCR repertoires in tissues likely differ from the TCR repertoires found in blood. Because the study included only a small number of donors, the genetic and exposure-history diversity represented was limited. Even with the large sequencing depth, rarefaction of the sorted-subset datasets indicated that sequencing was incomplete.

The chain is encoded by TRBV6-6 joined to TRBJ2-5; TRBD2 is possibly the D segment (5 matching bases). The sample comprised naive CD4+ T cells sorted from blood. Taken with the paper, the label for cell subset or site translates to: CD45RA+ positively selected. The source of this sequence is a man aged 18 to 29 in good health. In nucleotides, the sequence is TGTGCCAGCAGTTACGTGGGAGTCGAAGAGACCCAGTACTTC. Translated, it reads CASSYVGVEETQYF.